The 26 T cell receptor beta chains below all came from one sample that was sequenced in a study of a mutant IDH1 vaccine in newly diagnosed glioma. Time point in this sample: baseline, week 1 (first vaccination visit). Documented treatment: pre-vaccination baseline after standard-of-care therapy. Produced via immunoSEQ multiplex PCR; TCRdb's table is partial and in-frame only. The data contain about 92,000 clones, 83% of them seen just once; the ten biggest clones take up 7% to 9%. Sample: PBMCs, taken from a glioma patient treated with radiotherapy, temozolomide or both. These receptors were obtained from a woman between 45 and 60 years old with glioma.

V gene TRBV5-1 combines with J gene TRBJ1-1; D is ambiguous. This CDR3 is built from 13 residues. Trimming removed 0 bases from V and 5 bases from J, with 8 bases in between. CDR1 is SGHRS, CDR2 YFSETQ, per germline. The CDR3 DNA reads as TGCGCCAGCAGCTTGGAACCTTGGACTGAAGCTTTCTTT. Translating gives CASSLEPWTEAFF.

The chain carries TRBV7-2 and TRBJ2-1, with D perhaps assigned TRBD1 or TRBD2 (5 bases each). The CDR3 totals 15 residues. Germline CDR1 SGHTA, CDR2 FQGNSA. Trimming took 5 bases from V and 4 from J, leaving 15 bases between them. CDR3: CASSDQGWGYNEQFF. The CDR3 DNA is TGTGCCAGCAGCGACCAGGGTTGGGGGTACAATGAGCAGTTCTTC.

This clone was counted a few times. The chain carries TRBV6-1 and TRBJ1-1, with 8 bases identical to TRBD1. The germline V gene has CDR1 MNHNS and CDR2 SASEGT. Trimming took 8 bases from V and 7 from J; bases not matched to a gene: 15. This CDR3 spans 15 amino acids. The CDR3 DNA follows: TGTGCCAGCGGGCCTACGGACAGGGTCGTTGGTGAAGCTTTCTTT. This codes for CASGPTDRVVGEAFF.

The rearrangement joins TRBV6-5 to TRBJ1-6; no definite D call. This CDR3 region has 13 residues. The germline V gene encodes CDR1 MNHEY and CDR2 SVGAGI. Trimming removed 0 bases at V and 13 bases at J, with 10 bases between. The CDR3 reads CASSYSYRRPLHF. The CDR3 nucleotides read TGTGCCAGCAGTTACTCGTACCGGCGGCCCCTCCACTTT.

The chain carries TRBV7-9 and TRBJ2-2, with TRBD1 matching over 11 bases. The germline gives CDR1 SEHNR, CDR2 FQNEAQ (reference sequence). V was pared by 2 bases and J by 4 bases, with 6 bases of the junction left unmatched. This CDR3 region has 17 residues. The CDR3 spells CASSLPGQGAATGELFF. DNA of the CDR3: TGTGCCAGCAGCTTACCTGGACAGGGGGCGGCCACCGGGGAGCTGTTTTTT.

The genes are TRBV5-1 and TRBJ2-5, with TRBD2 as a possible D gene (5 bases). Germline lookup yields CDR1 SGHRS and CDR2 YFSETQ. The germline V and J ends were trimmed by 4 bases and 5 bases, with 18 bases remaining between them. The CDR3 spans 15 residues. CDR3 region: CASSPGGVGPETQYF. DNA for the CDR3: TGCGCCAGCAGCCCCGGAGGAGTAGGGCCGGAGACCCAGTACTTC.

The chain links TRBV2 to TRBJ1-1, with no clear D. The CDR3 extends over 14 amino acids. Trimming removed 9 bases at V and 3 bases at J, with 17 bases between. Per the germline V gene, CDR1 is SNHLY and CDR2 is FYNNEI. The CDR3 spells CASLVEYSDTEAFF. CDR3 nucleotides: TGTGCCAGTCTGGTAGAGTACTCGGACACTGAAGCTTTCTTT.

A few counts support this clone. The chain's CDR3 is CAWSNSGGTQYF. Here the CDR3 DNA reads TGTGCCTGGAGTAATTCAGGGGGTACGCAGTATTTT. The chain combines TRBV30 with TRBJ2-3; 7 bases map to TRBD1. V lost 2 bases, J lost 8 bases, and 4 bases stayed unmatched. From germline, CDR1 is GTSNPN and CDR2 SVGIG (reference sequence). This CDR3 has 12 residues.

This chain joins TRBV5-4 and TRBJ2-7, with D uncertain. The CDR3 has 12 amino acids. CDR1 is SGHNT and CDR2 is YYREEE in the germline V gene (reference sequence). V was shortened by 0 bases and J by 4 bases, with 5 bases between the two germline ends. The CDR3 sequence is CASSLDGYEQYF. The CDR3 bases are TGTGCCAGCAGCTTGGACGGGTACGAGCAGTACTTC.

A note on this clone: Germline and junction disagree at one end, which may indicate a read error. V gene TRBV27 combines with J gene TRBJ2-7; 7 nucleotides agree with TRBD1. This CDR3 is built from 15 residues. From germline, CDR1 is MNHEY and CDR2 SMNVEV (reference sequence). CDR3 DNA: TGTGCCAGCACTTTAGAGGCAGGGGGAGCCTACGAGCAGTACTTC. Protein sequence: CASTLEAGGAYEQYF.

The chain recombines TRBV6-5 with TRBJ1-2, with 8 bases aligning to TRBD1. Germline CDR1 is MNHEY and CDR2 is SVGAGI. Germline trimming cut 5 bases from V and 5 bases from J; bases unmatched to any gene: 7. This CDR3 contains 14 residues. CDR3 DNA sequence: TGTGCCAGCAGTAAACCAGGGGGCGAGTATGGCTACACCTTC. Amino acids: CASSKPGGEYGYTF.

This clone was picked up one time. CDR3 protein: CASSQAGGQWGSNSPLHF. The CDR3 DNA follows: TGCGCCAGCAGCCAAGCAGGCGGGCAGTGGGGCTCTAATTCACCCCTCCACTTT. This chain links TRBV4-1 with TRBJ1-6, with D perhaps matching TRBD1 (5 bases). Germline assignment: CDR1 MGHRA and CDR2 YSYEKL. The V end lost 1 base, the J end lost 6 bases, and 19 bases lay between the germline ends. The CDR3 covers 18 residues.

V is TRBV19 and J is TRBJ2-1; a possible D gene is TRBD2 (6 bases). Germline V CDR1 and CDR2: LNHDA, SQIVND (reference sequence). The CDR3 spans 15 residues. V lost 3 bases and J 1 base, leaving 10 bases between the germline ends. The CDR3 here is CASSMGGRSYNEQFF. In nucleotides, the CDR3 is TGTGCCAGTAGTATGGGAGGTCGATCCTACAATGAGCAGTTCTTC.

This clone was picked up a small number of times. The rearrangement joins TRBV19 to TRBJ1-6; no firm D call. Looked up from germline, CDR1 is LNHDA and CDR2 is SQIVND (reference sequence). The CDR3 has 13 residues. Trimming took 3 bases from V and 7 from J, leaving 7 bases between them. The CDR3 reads CASSITRNSPLHF. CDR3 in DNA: TGTGCCAGTAGTATTACCCGGAATTCACCCCTCCACTTT. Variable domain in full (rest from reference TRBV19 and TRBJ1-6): DGGITQSPKYLFRKEGQNVTLSCEQNLNHDAMYWYRQDPGQGLRLIYYSQIVNDFQKGDIAEGYSVSREKKESFPLTVTSAQKNPTAFYLCASSITRNSPLHFGNGTRLTVT.

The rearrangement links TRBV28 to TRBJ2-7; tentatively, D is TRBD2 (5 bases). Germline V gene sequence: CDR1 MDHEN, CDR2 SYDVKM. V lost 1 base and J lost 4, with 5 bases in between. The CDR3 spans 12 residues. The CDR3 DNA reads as TGTGCCAGCAGTTTATCGGGGTACGAGCAGTACTTC. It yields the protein CASSLSGYEQYF.

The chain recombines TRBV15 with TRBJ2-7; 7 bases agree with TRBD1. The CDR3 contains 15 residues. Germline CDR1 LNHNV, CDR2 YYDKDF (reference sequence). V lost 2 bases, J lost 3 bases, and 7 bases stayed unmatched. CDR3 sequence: CATSRSNDRVYEQYF. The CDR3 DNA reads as TGTGCCACCAGCAGATCGAACGACAGGGTCTACGAGCAGTACTTC.

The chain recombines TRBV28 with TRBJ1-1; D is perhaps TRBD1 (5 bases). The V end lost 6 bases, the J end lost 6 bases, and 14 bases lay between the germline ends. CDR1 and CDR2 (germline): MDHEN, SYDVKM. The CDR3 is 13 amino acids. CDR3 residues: CASRSGGVAEAFF. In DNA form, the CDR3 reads TGTGCCAGCAGATCCGGGGGTGTAGCTGAAGCTTTCTTT.

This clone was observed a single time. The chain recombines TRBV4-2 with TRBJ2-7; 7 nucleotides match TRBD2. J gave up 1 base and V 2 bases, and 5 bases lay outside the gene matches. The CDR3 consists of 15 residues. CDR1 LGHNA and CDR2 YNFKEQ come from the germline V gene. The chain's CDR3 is CASSQYRGVSYEQYF. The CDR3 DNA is TGTGCCAGCAGCCAATACCGGGGGGTTTCCTACGAGCAGTACTTC.

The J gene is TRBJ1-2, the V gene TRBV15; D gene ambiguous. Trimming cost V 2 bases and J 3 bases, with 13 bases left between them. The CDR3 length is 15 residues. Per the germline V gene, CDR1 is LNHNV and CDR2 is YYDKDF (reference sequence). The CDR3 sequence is CATSRLYTADYGYTF. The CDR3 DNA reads TGTGCCACCAGCAGACTCTACACGGCCGACTATGGCTACACCTTC.

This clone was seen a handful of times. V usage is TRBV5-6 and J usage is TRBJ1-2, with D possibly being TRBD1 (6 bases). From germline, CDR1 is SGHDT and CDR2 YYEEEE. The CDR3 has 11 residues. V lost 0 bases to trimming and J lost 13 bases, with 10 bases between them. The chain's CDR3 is CASSLVTGLTF. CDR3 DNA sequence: TGTGCCAGCAGCTTGGTCACAGGGCTCACCTTC.

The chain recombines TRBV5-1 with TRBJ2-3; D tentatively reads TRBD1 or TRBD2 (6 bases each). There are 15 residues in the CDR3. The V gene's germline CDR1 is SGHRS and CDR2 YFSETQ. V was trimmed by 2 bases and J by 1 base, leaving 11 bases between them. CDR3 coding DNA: TGCGCCAGCAGCTTAGGGGGGAAACGCACAGATACGCAGTATTTT. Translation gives CASSLGGKRTDTQYF.

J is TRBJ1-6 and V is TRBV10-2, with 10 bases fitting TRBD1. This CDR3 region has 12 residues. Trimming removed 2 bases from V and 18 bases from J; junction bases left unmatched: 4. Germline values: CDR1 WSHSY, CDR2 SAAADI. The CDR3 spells CASSEGTGVCHF. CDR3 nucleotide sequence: TGCGCCAGCAGTGAGGGGACAGGGGTTTGCCACTTT.

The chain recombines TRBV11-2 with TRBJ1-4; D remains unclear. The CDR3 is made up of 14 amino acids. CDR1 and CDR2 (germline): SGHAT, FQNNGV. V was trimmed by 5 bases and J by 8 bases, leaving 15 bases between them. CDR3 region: CASSADLDAEKLFF. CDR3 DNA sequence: TGTGCCAGCAGCGCCGACCTGGACGCGGAAAAACTGTTTTTT.

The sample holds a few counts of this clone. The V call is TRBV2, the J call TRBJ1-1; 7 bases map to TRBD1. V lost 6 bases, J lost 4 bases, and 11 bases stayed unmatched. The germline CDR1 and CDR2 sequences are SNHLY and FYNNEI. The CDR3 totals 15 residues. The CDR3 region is CASREYTGDGTEAFF. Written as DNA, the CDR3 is TGTGCCAGCAGGGAGTATACAGGGGATGGCACTGAAGCTTTCTTT.

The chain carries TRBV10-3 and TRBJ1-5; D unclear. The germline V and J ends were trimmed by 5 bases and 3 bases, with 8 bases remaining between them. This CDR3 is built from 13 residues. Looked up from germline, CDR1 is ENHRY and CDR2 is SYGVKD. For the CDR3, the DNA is TGTGCCATCAGTAGTCAAGACAATCAGCCCCAGCATTTT. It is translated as CAISSQDNQPQHF.

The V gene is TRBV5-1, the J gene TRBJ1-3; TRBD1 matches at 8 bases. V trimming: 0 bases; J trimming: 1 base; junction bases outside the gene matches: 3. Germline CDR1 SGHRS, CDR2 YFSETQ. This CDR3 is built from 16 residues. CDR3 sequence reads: CASSLERQGSGNTIYF. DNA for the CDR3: TGCGCCAGCAGCTTGGAGAGACAGGGGTCTGGAAACACCATATATTTT.